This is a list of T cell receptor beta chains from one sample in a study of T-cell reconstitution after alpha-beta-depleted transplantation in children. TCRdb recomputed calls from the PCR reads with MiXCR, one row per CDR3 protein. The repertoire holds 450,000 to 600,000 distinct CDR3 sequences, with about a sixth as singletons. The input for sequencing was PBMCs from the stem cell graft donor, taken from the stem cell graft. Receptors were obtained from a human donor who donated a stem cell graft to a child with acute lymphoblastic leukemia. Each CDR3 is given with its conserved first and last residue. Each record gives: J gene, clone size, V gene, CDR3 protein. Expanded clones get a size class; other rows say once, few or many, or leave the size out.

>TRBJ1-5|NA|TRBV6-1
CASSAPGPLNQPQHF
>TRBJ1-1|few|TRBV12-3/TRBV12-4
CASSGGRDSNTEAFF
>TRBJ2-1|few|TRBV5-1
CASSLLPMSGRGAYNEQFF
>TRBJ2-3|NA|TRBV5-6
CASSPGLGRPDTQYF
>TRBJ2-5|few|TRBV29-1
CSVERPGQETQYF
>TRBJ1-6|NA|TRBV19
CASSMGLWSPLHF
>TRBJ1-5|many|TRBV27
CASSLGENQPQHF
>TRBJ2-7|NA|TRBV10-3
CAISEMRAGGTYEQYF
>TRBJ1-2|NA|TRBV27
CASSWGANYGYTF
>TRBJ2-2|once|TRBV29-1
CSVLATRNTGELFF
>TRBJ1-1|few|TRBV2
CASNPVAEAFF
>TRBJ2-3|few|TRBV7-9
CASSFPPGRTDTQYF
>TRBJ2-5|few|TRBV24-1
CATSDPGQEGETQYF
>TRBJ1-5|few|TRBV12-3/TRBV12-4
CASSSRTGGSGQPQHF
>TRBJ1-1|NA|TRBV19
CASTHSGNTEAFF
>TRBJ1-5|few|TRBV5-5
CASSPKGGAPNQPQHF
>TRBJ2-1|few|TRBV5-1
CASSGGLGSDEQFF